A single sample is the source of the 29 T cell receptor beta chains below, sequenced in a study of somatic mutations in cytotoxic T cells in rheumatoid arthritis. Generated by immunoSEQ multiplex PCR, the TCRdb table keeps only in-frame clones and is missing some. The repertoire has 15,000 to 20,000 clones, 79% of them found once; the top ten carry less than 25%. The sequencing input was CD8+ T cells sorted from blood. The source of these receptors is an adult with rheumatoid arthritis.

The V gene is TRBV7-6, the J gene TRBJ1-5; 9 bases agree with TRBD1. Germline V gives CDR1 SGHVS, CDR2 FNYEAQ. This CDR3 has 16 amino acids. V was pared by 7 bases and J by 1 base, with 8 bases of the junction left unmatched. The CDR3 protein is CASTRAGTGSNQPQHF. CDR3 nucleotide sequence: TGTGCCAGCACCAGAGCCGGGACAGGGAGCAATCAGCCCCAGCATTTT.

This chain joins TRBV10-2 and TRBJ2-3, with TRBD2 matching over 15 bases. CDR3 length: 19 residues. V lost 8 bases to trimming and J lost 0 bases; unmatched junction nucleotides: 12. Germline assignment: CDR1 WSHSY and CDR2 SAAADI. CDR3 sequence: CASSLPGLAGGTSTDTQYF. In DNA form, the CDR3 reads TGCGCCAGCTCCTTACCGGGACTAGCGGGAGGCACTAGCACAGATACGCAGTATTTT.

The chain has TRBV28 and TRBJ1-5, with 7 bases identical to TRBD1. This CDR3 comprises 16 residues. V was clipped by 2 bases and J by 3 bases; unmatched bases: 7. The germline V gene encodes CDR1 MDHEN and CDR2 SYDVKM. CDR3 sequence reads: CASSLGDRAPNQPQHF. The CDR3 DNA sequence: TGTGCCAGCAGTTTAGGAGACAGGGCCCCCAATCAGCCCCAGCATTTT.

The chain is built from TRBV11-2 and TRBJ2-2; D is perhaps TRBD2 (6 bases). There are 14 residues in the CDR3. CDR1 SGHAT and CDR2 FQNNGV come from the germline V gene. Trimming stripped 5 bases from V and 5 bases from J, with 12 bases between. Here the CDR3 reads CASSLGGLTGELFF. CDR3 DNA: TGTGCCAGCAGCCTCGGGGGACTTACCGGGGAGCTGTTTTTT.

This clone counts as medium-sized. The gene calls are TRBV7-9 and TRBJ2-4; 7 bases fit TRBD2. Germline-derived CDR1 and CDR2 are SEHNR and FQNEAQ (reference sequence). V dropped 1 base and J dropped 6; count of bases not matched to a gene: 3. The CDR3 extends over 14 amino acids. CDR3 coding DNA: TGTGCCAGCAGCTTAGGTGGACTAGTAAACATTCAGTACTTC. Translated, it gives CASSLGGLVNIQYF.

CDR3 coding DNA: TGTGCCAGCAGTGACTGGGTAGCGGGCGTGTGGGAGACCCAGTACTTC. The encoded protein is CASSDWVAGVWETQYF. The chain uses TRBV6-1 and TRBJ2-5; TRBD2 matches 7 bases. In germline, CDR1 is MNHNS, CDR2 SASEGT. V trimming: 3 bases; J trimming: 5 bases; junction bases outside the gene matches: 12. The CDR3 runs to 16 residues.

The chain is built from TRBV5-1 and TRBJ2-7; 9 bases align to TRBD1. The CDR3 is 15 amino acids. The germline CDR1 and CDR2 sequences are SGHRS and YFSETQ. V lost 4 bases to trimming and J lost 3 bases; unmatched junction nucleotides: 8. The CDR3 spells CASSLGQGKGYEQYF. Here the CDR3 DNA reads TGCGCCAGCAGCCTAGGACAGGGGAAAGGCTACGAGCAGTACTTC.

This clone was seen only once. The V and J genes are TRBV4-1 and TRBJ2-7; 10 bases are a match to TRBD2. This CDR3 contains 16 residues. The V gene end was trimmed by 1 base and the J gene end by 1 base; junction bases not matched to a gene: 4. Germline assignment: CDR1 MGHRA and CDR2 YSYEKL. The CDR3 region is CASSQATSGTSYEQYF. The CDR3 DNA reads TGCGCCAGCAGCCAAGCTACTAGCGGGACTTCCTACGAGCAGTACTTC.

The chain uses TRBV5-4 and TRBJ2-7, with TRBD2 matching 15 bases. The V and J ends lost 4 bases and 4 bases, in that order; junction bases with no gene match: 3. The CDR3 totals 15 residues. CDR1 and CDR2 (germline): SGHNT, YYREEE (reference sequence). CDR3 coding DNA: TGTGCCAGCAGCCCGGGACTAGCGGGGGGTTACGAGCAGTACTTC. Amino acid sequence: CASSPGLAGGYEQYF.

The J gene is TRBJ2-1, the V gene TRBV7-8; 10 bases align to TRBD2. The V segment lost 2 bases and the J segment 3 bases; nucleotides outside the gene matches: 4. This CDR3 comprises 16 residues. Germline V gives CDR1 SGHVS, CDR2 FQNEAQ. In DNA form, the CDR3 reads TGTGCCAGCAGCTTACTAGCGGGAGAATTCTACAATGAGCAGTTCTTC. Encoded protein: CASSLLAGEFYNEQFF.

The CDR3 DNA reads as TGCGCCAGCAGCCATGAAGGGACAGGGGACGTCGGGGAGCTGTTTTTT. Translating gives CASSHEGTGDVGELFF. The chain has TRBV4-3 and TRBJ2-2, with TRBD1 matching 10 bases. CDR3 size: 16 residues. V shed 3 bases, J shed 7 bases, and the junction held 8 bases outside the gene matches. Germline CDR1 is LGHNA and CDR2 is YSLEER.

This chain links TRBV11-2 with TRBJ2-5; 11 positions agree with TRBD2. From germline, CDR1 is SGHAT and CDR2 FQNNGV. V was clipped by 3 bases and J by 3 bases; unmatched bases: 6. This CDR3 is 16 amino acids long. CDR3 DNA: TGTGCCAGCAGCTTTGCCCTACTAGCGGGGGAAGAGACCCAGTACTTC. This gives the protein CASSFALLAGEETQYF.

V usage is TRBV28 and J usage is TRBJ2-7, with 8 bases identical to TRBD1. The germline V gene has CDR1 MDHEN and CDR2 SYDVKM. The CDR3 runs to 16 residues. Unmatched junction bases numbered 9, after V lost 4 bases and J lost 1 base. CDR3 in DNA: TGTGCCAGCAGTTCCGGTCGACAGGGGAATTCCTACGAGCAGTACTTC. Translating it yields CASSSGRQGNSYEQYF. The whole variable domain, filled in from reference TRBV28 and TRBJ2-7, reads DVKVTQSSRYLVKRTGEKVFLECVQDMDHENMFWYRQDPGLGLRLIYFSYDVKMKEKGDIPEGYSVSREKKERFSLILESASTNQTSMYLCASSSGRQGNSYEQYFGPGTRLTVT.

The chain carries TRBV5-1 and TRBJ2-5; the D is unclear. V dropped 3 bases and J dropped 1 base, with 19 bases sitting between them. The CDR3 runs 17 residues. Germline CDR1 SGHRS, CDR2 YFSETQ. The CDR3 nucleotides read TGCGCCAGCAGCTCCGGGTGGGCCCACAACATCCAAGAGACCCAGTACTTC. Its protein is CASSSGWAHNIQETQYF.

This rearrangement joins TRBV7-2 to TRBJ2-3, with 12 bases aligning to TRBD2. V dropped 4 bases and J dropped 3; count of bases not matched to a gene: 8. Germline V gene sequence: CDR1 SGHTA, CDR2 FQGNSA. This CDR3 spans 17 amino acids. The CDR3 reads CASSSGLAGIWTDTQYF. As DNA, the CDR3 is TGTGCCAGCAGCTCGGGACTAGCGGGTATCTGGACAGATACGCAGTATTTT.

The chain links TRBV7-2 to TRBJ2-1; D not resolved. The CDR3 contains 15 residues. Deletions cut 5 bases from V and 0 bases from J, with 11 bases between. The germline V gene has CDR1 SGHTA and CDR2 FQGNSA. The CDR3 region is CASSRAHNSYNEQFF. The CDR3 region has the DNA TGTGCCAGCAGCCGCGCTCATAACTCCTACAATGAGCAGTTCTTC.

V gene TRBV7-9 combines with J gene TRBJ2-7, with 9 bases fitting TRBD2. CDR3 length: 14 residues. J gave up 0 bases and V 3 bases, and 0 bases lay outside the gene matches. Germline V gene sequence: CDR1 SEHNR, CDR2 FQNEAQ (reference sequence). In DNA, the CDR3 is TGTGCCAGCAGCTTTAGCGGGAGCTCCTACGAGCAGTACTTC. Protein product: CASSFSGSSYEQYF.

CDR3 in amino acids: CASSIGGRSITEAFF. The CDR3 nucleotides read TGTGCCAGTAGTATAGGCGGGCGGTCTATCACTGAAGCTTTCTTT. The rearrangement uses TRBV19 and TRBJ1-1, with D unclear. This CDR3 is built from 15 residues. Trimming took off 1 base at V and 4 bases at J, with 13 bases between the two ends. Looked up from germline, CDR1 is LNHDA and CDR2 is SQIVND (reference sequence).

The gene calls are TRBV4-1 and TRBJ2-2, with D perhaps given as TRBD1 or TRBD2 (5 bases each). The CDR3 contains 16 residues. The germline V gene encodes CDR1 MGHRA and CDR2 YSYEKL. Trimming took off 1 base at V and 0 bases at J, with 9 bases between the two ends. The CDR3: CASSQAGRANTGELFF. The CDR3 nucleotides read TGCGCCAGCAGCCAAGCAGGGAGAGCGAACACCGGGGAGCTGTTTTTT.

The chain links TRBV4-1 to TRBJ2-7, with 7 bases lining up with TRBD2. Germline V lookup: CDR1 MGHRA, CDR2 YSYEKL. This CDR3 is 14 amino acids long. After removal of 4 bases from V and 4 bases from J, the junction contained 7 bases not matched to a gene. The CDR3 region has the DNA TGCGCCAGCAGCCCTTCCGGGACTAAGTACGAGCAGTACTTC. Protein sequence: CASSPSGTKYEQYF.

This chain connects TRBV9 to TRBJ1-3; D remains unclear. There are 13 residues in the CDR3. Trimming left V 3 bases short and J 9 bases short, with 13 bases between. The germline V gene has CDR1 SGDLS and CDR2 YYNGEE. The CDR3 reads CASSGWRLGTIYF. CDR3 coding DNA: TGTGCCAGCAGCGGTTGGCGGCTCGGCACCATATATTTT. The full variable domain, its missing parts supplied by reference TRBV9 and TRBJ1-3, is DSGVTQTPKHLITATGQRVTLRCSPRSGDLSVYWYQQSLDQGLQFLIQYYNGEERAKGNILERFSAQQFPDLHSELNLSSLELGDSALYFCASSGWRLGTIYFGEGSWLTVV.

The chain couples TRBV5-4 to TRBJ1-1, with D hard to call. The CDR3 covers 13 residues. Germline V CDR1 and CDR2: SGHNT, YYREEE (reference sequence). Trimming pared 2 bases from V and 1 base from J, leaving 6 bases between. Here the CDR3 reads CASSFPPNTEAFF. CDR3 coding DNA: TGTGCCAGCAGCTTTCCACCGAACACTGAAGCTTTCTTT. The whole variable domain, filled in from reference TRBV5-4 and TRBJ1-1, reads ETGVTQSPTHLIKTRGQQVTLRCSSQSGHNTVSWYQQALGQGPQFIFQYYREEENGRGNFPPRFSGLQFPNYSSELNVNALELDDSALYLCASSFPPNTEAFFGQGTRLTVV.

This clone was seen more than once but under ten times. CDR3 sequence: CASSFKDYEQYF. The DNA of the CDR3 is TGTGCCAGCAGTTTCAAAGACTACGAGCAGTACTTC. The V and J genes are TRBV7-9 and TRBJ2-7; D ambiguous. Germline values: CDR1 SEHNR, CDR2 FQNEAQ (reference sequence). The CDR3 consists of 12 residues. The germline V and J ends were trimmed by 6 bases and 3 bases, with 9 bases remaining between them.

The chain is built from TRBV29-1 and TRBJ2-5; D is unclear. Germline V gene sequence: CDR1 SQVTM, CDR2 ANQGSEA. This CDR3 comprises 10 residues. V shed 4 bases and J shed 5 bases, with 5 bases lying between them. CDR3 amino acids: CSVARETQYF. The CDR3 DNA sequence: TGCAGCGTTGCTCGCGAGACCCAGTACTTC. The entire variable domain, with the rest obtained from reference TRBV29-1 and TRBJ2-5, is as follows: SAVISQKPSRDICQRGTSLTIQCQVDSQVTMMFWYRQQPGQSLTLIATANQGSEATYESGFVIDKFPISRPNLTFSTLTVSNMSPEDSSIYLCSVARETQYFGPGTRLLVL.

V is TRBV7-8 and J is TRBJ1-6; D might be TRBD1 (5 bases). Trimming cost V 1 base and J 3 bases, with 13 bases left between them. The CDR3 is made up of 17 amino acids. Germline loops: CDR1 SGHVS, CDR2 FQNEAQ. The CDR3 DNA sequence: TGTGCCAGCAGCTTAGATATGGGACCGGACTATAATTCACCCCTCCACTTT. Its translation is CASSLDMGPDYNSPLHF.

The V call is TRBV19, the J call TRBJ2-5, with TRBD2 as a possible D gene (5 bases). The CDR3 totals 14 residues. CDR1 is LNHDA and CDR2 is SQIVND in the germline V gene (reference sequence). Trimming took off 7 bases at V and 0 bases at J, with 12 bases between the two ends. CDR3 nucleotide sequence: TGTGCCAGTACCGATACGGGGTACCAAGAGACCCAGTACTTC. It translates to CASTDTGYQETQYF.

CDR3 protein: CASSPRTSGRAGELFF. As DNA, the CDR3 is TGTGCCAGCAGCCCCCGTACTAGCGGTAGGGCCGGGGAGCTGTTTTTT. The chain joins TRBV11-3 to TRBJ2-2, with 8 positions matching TRBD2. Germline CDR1 and CDR2: SGHNT and YENEEA. The V gene end was trimmed by 5 bases and the J gene end by 6 bases; junction bases not matched to a gene: 11. This CDR3 spans 16 amino acids. Full variable domain (rest looked up from reference TRBV11-3 and TRBJ2-2): EAGVVQSPRYKIIEKKQPVAFWCNPISGHNTLYWYLQNLGQGPELLIRYENEEAVDDSQLPKDRFSAERLKGVDSTLKIQPAELGDSAVYLCASSPRTSGRAGELFFGEGSRLTVL.

The chain is built from TRBV19 and TRBJ1-1, with a weak D call TRBD1 (6 bases). CDR1 and CDR2 from the germline V gene are LNHDA and SQIVND (reference sequence). This CDR3 region has 15 residues. Between the trimmed V and J ends, which lost 5 bases and 1 base, there was a span of 14 bases. CDR3 region: CASSDRGQRNTEAFF. As DNA, the CDR3 is TGTGCCAGTAGTGATCGAGGACAGAGGAACACTGAAGCTTTCTTT.

This clone was recorded a few times. The V and J genes are TRBV19 and TRBJ2-3, with D tentatively TRBD1 (5 bases). CDR1 and CDR2 (germline): LNHDA, SQIVND (reference sequence). This CDR3 spans 13 amino acids. Trimming shortened V by 5 bases and J by 5 bases, and 11 bases separated the two germline ends. CDR3 protein: CASSLITGDTQYF. CDR3 coding DNA: TGTGCCAGTAGTCTTATTACAGGAGATACGCAGTATTTT.